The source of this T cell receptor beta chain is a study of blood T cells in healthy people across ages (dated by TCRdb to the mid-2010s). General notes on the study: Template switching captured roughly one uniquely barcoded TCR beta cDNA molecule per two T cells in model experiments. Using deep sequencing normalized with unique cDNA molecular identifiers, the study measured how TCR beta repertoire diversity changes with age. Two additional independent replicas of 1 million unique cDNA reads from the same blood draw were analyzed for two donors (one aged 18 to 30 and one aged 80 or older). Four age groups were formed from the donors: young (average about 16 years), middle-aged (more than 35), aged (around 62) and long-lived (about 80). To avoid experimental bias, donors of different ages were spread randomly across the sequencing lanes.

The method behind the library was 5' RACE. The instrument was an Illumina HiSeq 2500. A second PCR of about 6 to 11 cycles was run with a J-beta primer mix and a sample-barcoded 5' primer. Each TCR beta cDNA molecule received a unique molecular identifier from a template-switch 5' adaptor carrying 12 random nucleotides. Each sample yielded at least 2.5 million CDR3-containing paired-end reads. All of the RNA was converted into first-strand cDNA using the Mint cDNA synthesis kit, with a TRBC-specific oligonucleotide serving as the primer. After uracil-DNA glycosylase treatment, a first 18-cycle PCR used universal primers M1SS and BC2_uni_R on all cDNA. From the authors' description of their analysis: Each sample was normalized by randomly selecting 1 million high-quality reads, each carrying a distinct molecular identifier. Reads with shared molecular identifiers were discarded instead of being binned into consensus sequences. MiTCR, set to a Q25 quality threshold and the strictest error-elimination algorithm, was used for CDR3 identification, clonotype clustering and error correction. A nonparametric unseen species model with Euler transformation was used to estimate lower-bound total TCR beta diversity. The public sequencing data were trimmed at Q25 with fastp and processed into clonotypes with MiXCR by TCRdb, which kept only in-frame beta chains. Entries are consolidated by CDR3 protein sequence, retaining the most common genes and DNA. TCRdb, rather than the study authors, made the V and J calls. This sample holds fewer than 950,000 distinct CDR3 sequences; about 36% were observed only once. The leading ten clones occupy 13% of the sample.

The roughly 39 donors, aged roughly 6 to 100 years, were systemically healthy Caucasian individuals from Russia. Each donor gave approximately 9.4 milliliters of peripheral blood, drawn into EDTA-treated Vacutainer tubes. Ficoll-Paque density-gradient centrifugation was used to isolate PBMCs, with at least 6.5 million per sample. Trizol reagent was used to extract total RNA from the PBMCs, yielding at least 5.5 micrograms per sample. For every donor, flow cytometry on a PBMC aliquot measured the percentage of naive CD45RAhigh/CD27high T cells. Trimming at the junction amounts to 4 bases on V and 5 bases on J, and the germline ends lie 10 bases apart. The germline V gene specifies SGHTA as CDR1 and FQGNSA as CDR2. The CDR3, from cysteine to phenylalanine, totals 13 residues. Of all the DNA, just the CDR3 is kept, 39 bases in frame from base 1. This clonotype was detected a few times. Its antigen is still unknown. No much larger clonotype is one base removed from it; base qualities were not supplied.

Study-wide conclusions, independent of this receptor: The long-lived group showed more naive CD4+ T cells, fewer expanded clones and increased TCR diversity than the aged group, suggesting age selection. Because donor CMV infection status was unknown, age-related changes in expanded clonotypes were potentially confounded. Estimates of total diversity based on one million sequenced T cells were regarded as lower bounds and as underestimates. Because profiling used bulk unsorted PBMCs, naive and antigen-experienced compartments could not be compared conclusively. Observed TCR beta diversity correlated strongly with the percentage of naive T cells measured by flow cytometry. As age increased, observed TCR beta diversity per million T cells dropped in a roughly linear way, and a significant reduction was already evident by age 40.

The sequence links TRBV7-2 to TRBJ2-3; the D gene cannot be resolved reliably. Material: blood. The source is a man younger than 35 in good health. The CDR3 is CASSSLVKDTQYF. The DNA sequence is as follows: TGTGCCAGCAGCTCCTTAGTCAAAGATACGCAGTATTTT.